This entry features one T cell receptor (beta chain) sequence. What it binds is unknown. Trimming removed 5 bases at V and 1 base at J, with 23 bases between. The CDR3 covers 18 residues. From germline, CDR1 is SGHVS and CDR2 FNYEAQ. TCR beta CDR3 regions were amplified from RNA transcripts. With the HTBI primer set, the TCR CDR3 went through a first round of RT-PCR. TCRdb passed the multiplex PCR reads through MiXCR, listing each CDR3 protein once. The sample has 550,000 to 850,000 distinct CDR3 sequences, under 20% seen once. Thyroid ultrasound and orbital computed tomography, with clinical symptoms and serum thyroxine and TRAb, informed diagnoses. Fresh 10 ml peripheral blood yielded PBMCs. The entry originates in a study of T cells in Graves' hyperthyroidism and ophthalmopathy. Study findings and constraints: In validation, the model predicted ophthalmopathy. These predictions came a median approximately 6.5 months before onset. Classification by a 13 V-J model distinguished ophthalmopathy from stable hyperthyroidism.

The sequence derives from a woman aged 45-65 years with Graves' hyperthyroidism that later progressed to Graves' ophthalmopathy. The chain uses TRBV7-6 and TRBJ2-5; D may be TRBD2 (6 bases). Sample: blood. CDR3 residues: CASSPSTRASAGQETQYF. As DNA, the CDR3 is TGTGCCAGCAGCCCAAGTACCCGGGCTAGCGCCGGCCAAGAGACCCAGTACTTC.